The next 12 T cell receptor beta chains were all read from a single sample in a study of vaccination and CD4 T cells after COVID-19 (dated by TCRdb to between 2021 and 2022). Receptor amplification or capture employed PCR. The listed sequencing device is Illumina iSeq 100. TCR sequencing of DNA from cultured CD4+ T cells used the Oncomine TCR Beta short-read assay at the Johns Hopkins FTIC core. The public reads were reanalyzed by TCRdb: fastp trimming at Q25, MiXCR alignment, in-frame beta chains only. Entries are consolidated by CDR3 protein sequence, retaining the most common genes and DNA. Present in this sample are 5,000 to 7,000 distinct CDR3 sequences, under 40% of which were seen just once. Roughly 28% of the sample is in the top ten clones. Which antigens these TCRs recognize remains unknown. What the treatment or condition label conveys for this sample: approximately 10-day PBMC culture with coronavirus spike peptide pools or control peptides (ViraFEST assay). CD4+ T cells from unexposed donors were collected before the COVID-19 pandemic (2011-2018).

Specimen: CD4+ T cells from blood, cultured in vitro. Receptors originate from a human donor in good health.

The genes are TRBV19 and TRBJ1-1; no reliable D call. The CDR3 consists of 15 residues. The germline CDR1 and CDR2 sequences are LNHDA and SQIVND (reference sequence). The V end was cut by 5 bases, the J end by 1 base, with 14 bases between. The CDR3 spells CASSAGKGRNTEAFF. CDR3 nucleotide sequence: TGTGCCAGTAGTGCCGGAAAAGGGAGGAACACTGAAGCTTTCTTT.

This clonotype showed up just once. The V call is TRBV12-3 or TRBV12-4, the J call TRBJ1-1; D is unclear. This CDR3 is built from 13 residues. The ends were cut back, 3 bases at V and 3 bases at J, with 8 bases in the middle. This CDR3 is CASSFGSDTEAFF. The CDR3 nucleotides are TGTGCCAGCAGTTTCGGGAGCGACACTGAAGCTTTCTTT.

A few counts support this clonotype. V gene TRBV20-1 combines with J gene TRBJ2-3; 7 bases map to TRBD2. The CDR3 is 14 residues long. The germline V gene encodes CDR1 DFQATT and CDR2 SNEGSKA (reference sequence). Losses at the gene ends were 6 bases for V and 2 bases for J; bases not matched to a gene: 8. The CDR3 region is CSAPKRGNTDTQYF. CDR3 DNA: TGCAGTGCCCCAAAGCGGGGTAACACAGATACGCAGTATTTT.

This clonotype is categorized as medium-sized. V usage is TRBV6-5 and J usage is TRBJ1-6; D gene ambiguous. V was shortened by 2 bases and J by 6 bases, with 8 bases between the two germline ends. Germline V gene sequence: CDR1 MNHEY, CDR2 SVGAGI. The CDR3 is 14 residues long. The CDR3 DNA is TGTGCCAGCAGTTACGGCAGGATTAATTCACCCCTCCACTTT. This translates into CASSYGRINSPLHF.

This clonotype was seen a few times. The gene calls are TRBV6-1 and TRBJ1-1; D is uncertain. Germline assignment: CDR1 MNHNS and CDR2 SASEGT. The CDR3 length is 12 residues. V gave up 0 bases and J gave up 3 bases, with 2 bases separating them. CDR3 sequence reads: CASSEAYTEAFF. In DNA form, the CDR3 reads TGTGCCAGCAGTGAAGCGTACACTGAAGCTTTCTTT.

This chain links TRBV20-1 with TRBJ2-3; D may be TRBD1 (6 bases). The CDR3 is made up of 14 amino acids. Germline V gene sequence: CDR1 DFQATT, CDR2 SNEGSKA (reference sequence). Trimming took off 3 bases at V and 2 bases at J, with 12 bases between the two ends. Here the CDR3 DNA reads TGCAGTGCTAGCTGGCAGGGGTCCACAGATACGCAGTATTTT. Its translation: CSASWQGSTDTQYF.

The CDR3 DNA is TGCAGTGCTAGAGATCATGGGACAGGGGCGCGCGATACGCAGTATTTT. As protein: CSARDHGTGARDTQYF. This chain joins TRBV20-1 and TRBJ2-3; 10 positions agree with TRBD1. The CDR3 is 16 amino acids. The V gene end was trimmed by 0 bases and the J gene end by 6 bases; junction bases not matched to a gene: 9. In germline, CDR1 is DFQATT, CDR2 SNEGSKA (reference sequence).

Only a few counts were recorded for this clonotype. The J gene is TRBJ2-3, the V gene TRBV10-3; D is possibly TRBD1 or TRBD2 (6 bases each). From germline, CDR1 is ENHRY and CDR2 SYGVKD. The CDR3 is 14 residues long. Deletions cut 6 bases from V and 3 bases from J, with 13 bases between. CDR3 region: CAISRGGLTDTQYF. CDR3 DNA: TGTGCCATCAGCCGAGGGGGGTTGACAGATACGCAGTATTTT.

This clonotype was seen a handful of times. The CDR3 reads CATSGSLNTGELFF. The DNA for the CDR3 is TGTGCCACCAGTGGATCCTTAAACACCGGGGAGCTGTTTTTT. The chain is built from TRBV24-1 and TRBJ2-2; no clear D gene. Trimming removed 5 bases at V and 2 bases at J, with 8 bases between. Germline loops: CDR1 KGHDR, CDR2 SFDVKD. This CDR3 comprises 14 residues.

This clonotype was seen a handful of times. V gene TRBV6-1 combines with J gene TRBJ2-7, with D possibly TRBD1 on 5 matching bases. Germline loops: CDR1 MNHNS, CDR2 SASEGT. CDR3 length: 11 amino acids. V lost 10 bases, J lost 5 bases, and 12 bases lay in between. CDR3 region: CATSWGDEQYF. DNA for the CDR3: TGTGCCACCTCATGGGGCGACGAGCAGTACTTC.

The rearrangement joins TRBV20-1 to TRBJ1-1, with TRBD1 as a possible D gene (5 bases). The ends were cut back, 3 bases at V and 3 bases at J, with 17 bases in the middle. The CDR3 contains 15 residues. Per germline, CDR1 DFQATT and CDR2 SNEGSKA (reference sequence). The CDR3 reads CSARPPGPSYTEAFF. CDR3 DNA sequence: TGCAGTGCTAGGCCCCCGGGACCTTCTTACACTGAAGCTTTCTTT.

V gene TRBV5-4 combines with J gene TRBJ2-1; possible D gene TRBD1, 5 bases. V dropped 1 base and J dropped 5 bases, with 10 bases sitting between them. CDR3 size: 14 residues. From germline, CDR1 is SGHNT and CDR2 YYREEE (reference sequence). CDR3 bases: TGTGCCAGCAGCTTGACAGACAGAGACAATGAGCAGTTCTTC. Its protein is CASSLTDRDNEQFF.